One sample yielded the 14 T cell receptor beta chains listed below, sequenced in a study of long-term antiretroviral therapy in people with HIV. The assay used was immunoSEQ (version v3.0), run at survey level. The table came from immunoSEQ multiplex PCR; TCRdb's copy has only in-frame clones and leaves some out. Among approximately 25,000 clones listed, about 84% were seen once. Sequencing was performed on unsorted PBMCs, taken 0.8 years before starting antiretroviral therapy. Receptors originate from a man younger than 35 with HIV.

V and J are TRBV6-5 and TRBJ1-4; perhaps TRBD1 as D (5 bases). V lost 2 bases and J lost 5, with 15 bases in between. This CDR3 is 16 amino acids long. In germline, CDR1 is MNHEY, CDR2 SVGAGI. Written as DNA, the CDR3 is TGTGCCAGCAGTTACATCGGAATAGGGGCGAATGAAAAACTGTTTTTT. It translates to CASSYIGIGANEKLFF.

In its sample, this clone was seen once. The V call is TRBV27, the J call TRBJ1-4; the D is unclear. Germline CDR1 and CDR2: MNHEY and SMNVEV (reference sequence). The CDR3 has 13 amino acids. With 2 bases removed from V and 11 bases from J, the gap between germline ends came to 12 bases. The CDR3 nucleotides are TGTGCCAGCAGTTTAGCAGCCTTTACGAAACTGTTTTTT. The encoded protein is CASSLAAFTKLFF. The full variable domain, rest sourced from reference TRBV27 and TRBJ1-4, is EAQVTQNPRYLITVTGKKLTVTCSQNMNHEYMSWYRQDPGLGLRQIYYSMNVEVTDKGDVPEGYKVSRKEKRNFPLILESPSPNQTSLYFCASSLAAFTKLFFGSGTQLSVL.

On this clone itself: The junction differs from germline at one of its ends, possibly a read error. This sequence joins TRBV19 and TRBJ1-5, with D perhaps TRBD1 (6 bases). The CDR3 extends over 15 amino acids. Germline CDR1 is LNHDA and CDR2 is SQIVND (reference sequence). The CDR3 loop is CASSPINRELAPFNF. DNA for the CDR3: TGTGCCAGTAGCCCTATTAACAGGGAATTGGCCCCATTTAATTTT.

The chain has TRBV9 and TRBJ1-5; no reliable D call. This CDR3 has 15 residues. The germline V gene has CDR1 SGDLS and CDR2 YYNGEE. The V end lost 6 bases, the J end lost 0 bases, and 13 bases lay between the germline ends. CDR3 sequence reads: CASNGEGYSNQPQHF. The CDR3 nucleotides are TGTGCCAGCAACGGCGAGGGATATAGCAATCAGCCCCAGCATTTT. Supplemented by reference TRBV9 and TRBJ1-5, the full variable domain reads DSGVTQTPKHLITATGQRVTLRCSPRSGDLSVYWYQQSLDQGLQFLIQYYNGEERAKGNILERFSAQQFPDLHSELNLSSLELGDSALYFCASNGEGYSNQPQHFGDGTRLSIL.

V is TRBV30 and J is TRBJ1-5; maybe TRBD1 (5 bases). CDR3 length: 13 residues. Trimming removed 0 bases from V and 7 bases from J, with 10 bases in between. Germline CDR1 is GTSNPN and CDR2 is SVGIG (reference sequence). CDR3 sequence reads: CAWSVGAWQPQHF. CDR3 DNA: TGTGCCTGGAGTGTAGGGGCCTGGCAGCCCCAGCATTTT.

The DNA for the CDR3 is TGTGCCAGCTCACCTCCGAACAGGCACCGCTTCGTATACGAGCAGTACTTC. Protein: CASSPPNRHRFVYEQYF. The V and J genes are TRBV18 and TRBJ2-7; TRBD1 might be the D (5 bases). Germline lookup yields CDR1 KGHSH and CDR2 LQKENI. The CDR3 is made up of 17 amino acids. Trimming removed 3 bases from V and 4 bases from J, with 22 bases in between. The full variable domain, with the rest looked up from reference TRBV18 and TRBJ2-7, is NAGVMQNPRHLVRRRGQEARLRCSPMKGHSHVYWYRQLPEEGLKFMVYLQKENIIDESGMPKERFSAEFPKEGPSILRIQQVVRGDSAAYFCASSPPNRHRFVYEQYFGPGTRLTVT.

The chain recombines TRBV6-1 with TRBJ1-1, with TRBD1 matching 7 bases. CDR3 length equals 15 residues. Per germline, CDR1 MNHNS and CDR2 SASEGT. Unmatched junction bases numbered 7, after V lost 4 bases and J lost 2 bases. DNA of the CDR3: TGTGCCAGCAGTGTTAAGACAGGGAGAAACACTGAAGCTTTCTTT. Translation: CASSVKTGRNTEAFF.

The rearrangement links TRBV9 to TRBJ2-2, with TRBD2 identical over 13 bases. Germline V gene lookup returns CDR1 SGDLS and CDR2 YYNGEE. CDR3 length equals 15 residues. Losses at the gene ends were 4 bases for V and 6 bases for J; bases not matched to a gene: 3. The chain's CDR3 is CASSPGLAGAGELFF. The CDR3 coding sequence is TGTGCCAGCAGCCCAGGACTAGCGGGGGCCGGGGAGCTGTTTTTT.

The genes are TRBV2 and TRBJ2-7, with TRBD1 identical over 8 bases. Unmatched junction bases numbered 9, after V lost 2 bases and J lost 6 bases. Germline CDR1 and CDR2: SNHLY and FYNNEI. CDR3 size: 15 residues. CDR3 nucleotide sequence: TGTGCCAGCAGTGAATCGACAGGGGTTATCAGCGAGCAGTACTTC. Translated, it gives CASSESTGVISEQYF. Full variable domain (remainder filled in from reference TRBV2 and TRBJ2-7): EPEVTQTPSHQVTQMGQEVILRCVPISNHLYFYWYRQILGQKVEFLVSFYNNEISEKSEIFDDQFSVERPDGSNFTLKIRSTKLEDSAMYFCASSESTGVISEQYFGPGTRLTVT.

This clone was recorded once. The CDR3 nucleotides are TGTGCCAGTAGTACAAAACGCGTGACAGGCCTCCTCTACGAGCAGTACTTC. Protein: CASSTKRVTGLLYEQYF. The chain couples TRBV19 to TRBJ2-7; TRBD1 is a possible D gene (6 bases). CDR3 size: 17 residues. Germline CDR1 is LNHDA and CDR2 is SQIVND (reference sequence). V gave up 4 bases and J gave up 3 bases, with 22 bases separating them.

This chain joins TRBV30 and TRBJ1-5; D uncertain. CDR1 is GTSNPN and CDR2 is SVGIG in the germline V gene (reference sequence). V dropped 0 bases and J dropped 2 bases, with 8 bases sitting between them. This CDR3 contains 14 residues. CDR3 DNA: TGTGCCTGGAGTGTGGGGATACGCAATCAGCCCCAGCATTTT. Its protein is CAWSVGIRNQPQHF. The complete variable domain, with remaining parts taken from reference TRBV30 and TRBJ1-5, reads SQTIHQWPATLVQPVGSPLSLECTVEGTSNPNLYWYRQAAGRGLQLLFYSVGIGQISSEVPQNLSASRPQDRQFILSSKKLLLSDSGFYLCAWSVGIRNQPQHFGDGTRLSIL.

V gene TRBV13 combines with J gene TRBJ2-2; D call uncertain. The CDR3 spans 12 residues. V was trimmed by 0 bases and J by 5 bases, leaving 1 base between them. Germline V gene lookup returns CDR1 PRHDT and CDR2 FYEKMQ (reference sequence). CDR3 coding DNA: TGTGCCAGCAGCTTAGGGACCGGGGAGCTGTTTTTT. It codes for CASSLGTGELFF.

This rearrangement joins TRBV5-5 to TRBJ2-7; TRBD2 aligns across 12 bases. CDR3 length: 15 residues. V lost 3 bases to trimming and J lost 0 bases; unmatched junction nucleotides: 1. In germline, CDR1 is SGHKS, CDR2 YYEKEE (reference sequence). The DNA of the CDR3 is TGTGCCAGCAGCTGGACTAGCGGGGACTCCTACGAGCAGTACTTC. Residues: CASSWTSGDSYEQYF.

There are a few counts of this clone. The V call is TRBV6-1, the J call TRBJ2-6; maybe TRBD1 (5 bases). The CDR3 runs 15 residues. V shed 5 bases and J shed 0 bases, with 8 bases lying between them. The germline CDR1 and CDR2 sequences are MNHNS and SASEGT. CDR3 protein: CASSTDSSGANVLTF. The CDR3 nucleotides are TGTGCCAGCAGTACCGACAGCTCTGGGGCCAACGTCCTGACTTTC.